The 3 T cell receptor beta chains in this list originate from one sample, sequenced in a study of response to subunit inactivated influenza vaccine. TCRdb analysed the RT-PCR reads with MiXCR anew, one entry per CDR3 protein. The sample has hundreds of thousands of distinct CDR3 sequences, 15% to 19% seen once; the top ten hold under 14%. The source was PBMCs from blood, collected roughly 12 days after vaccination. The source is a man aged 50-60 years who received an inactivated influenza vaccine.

The CDR3 DNA reads TGCAGTGCTAGAGACTACTCCTACAATGAGCAGTTCTTC. This translates into CSARDYSYNEQFF. The rearrangement links TRBV20-1 to TRBJ2-1; D is undetermined. From germline, CDR1 is DFQATT and CDR2 SNEGSKA (reference sequence). The CDR3 consists of 13 residues. V was trimmed by 0 bases and J by 0 bases, leaving 3 bases between them.

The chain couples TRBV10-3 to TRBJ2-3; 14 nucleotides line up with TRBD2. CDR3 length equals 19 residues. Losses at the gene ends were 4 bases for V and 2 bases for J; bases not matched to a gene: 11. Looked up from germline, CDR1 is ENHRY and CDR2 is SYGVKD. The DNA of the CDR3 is TGTGCCATCAGTGGTAAACTGACTAGCGGGGGGGTCGCCACAGATACGCAGTATTTT. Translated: CAISGKLTSGGVATDTQYF.

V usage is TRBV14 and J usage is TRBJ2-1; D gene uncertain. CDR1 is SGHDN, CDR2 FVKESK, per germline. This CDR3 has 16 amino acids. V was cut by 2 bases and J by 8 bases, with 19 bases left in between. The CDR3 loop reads CASSQSFSRDWDEQFF. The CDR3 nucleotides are TGTGCCAGCAGCCAAAGTTTCTCTCGTGACTGGGATGAGCAGTTCTTC. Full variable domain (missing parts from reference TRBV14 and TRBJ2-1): EAGVTQFPSHSVIEKGQTVTLRCDPISGHDNLYWYRRVMGKEIKFLLHFVKESKQDESGMPNNRFLAERTGGTYSTLKVQPAELEDSGVYFCASSQSFSRDWDEQFFGPGTRLTVL.